Shown below are 7 T cell receptor beta chains from a single sample sequenced in a study of cytomegalovirus exposure and HLA in healthy donors (dated by TCRdb to the late 2010s). The library was generated by the immunoSEQ multiplex PCR assay. The multiplex PCR relied on a mix of 60 forward primers for TCR Vbeta segments and 13 reverse primers for TCR Jbeta segments. TCRdb carries this immuneACCESS record with in-frame sequences only. Its versions omit some clonotypes, under half of them owing to an unresolved V gene in the studies checked, with the rest unexplained. The sample yields some 130,000 clones; approximately 68% were counted once. The ten top clones hold about 1.6% of the sample. Material for sequencing was PBMCs. These receptors were obtained from a man aged 25-45 years in good health and CMV-seropositive.

This rearrangement joins TRBV18 to TRBJ2-1; 11 bases match TRBD2. The J segment lost 6 bases and the V segment lost 4 bases, leaving 8 bases of the junction unmatched. CDR3 length: 16 residues. CDR1 KGHSH and CDR2 LQKENI come from the germline V gene. CDR3 loop: CASSLQLAGDGNEQFF. The CDR3 DNA sequence: TGTGCCAGCTCACTTCAACTAGCGGGAGACGGCAATGAGCAGTTCTTC.

A single count supports this clone. The J gene is TRBJ2-3, the V gene TRBV2; TRBD1 might be the D (6 bases). V shed 8 bases and J shed 0 bases, with 12 bases lying between them. The CDR3 loop spans 14 amino acids. CDR1 is SNHLY, CDR2 FYNNEI, per germline. As DNA, the CDR3 is TGTGCCAGCCTAAGGACAGAGAGCACAGATACGCAGTATTTT. Translation gives CASLRTESTDTQYF.

This clone was found once. The rearrangement links TRBV5-4 to TRBJ2-1; D gene uncertain. Germline loops: CDR1 SGHNT, CDR2 YYREEE (reference sequence). V was cut by 4 bases and J by 0 bases, with 8 bases left in between. This CDR3 comprises 14 residues. DNA of the CDR3: TGTGCCAGCAGCGTGGACGGCTCCTACAATGAGCAGTTCTTC. Its protein product is CASSVDGSYNEQFF.

In the case of this clone: A junction end diverges from the germline sequence, so it may reflect a read error. The chain couples TRBV30 to TRBJ1-2, with 7 bases aligning to TRBD1. The CDR3 loop spans 14 amino acids. In germline, CDR1 is GTSNPN, CDR2 SVGIG (reference sequence). The CDR3 coding sequence is TGTACCTGGAGCCGAGGGGGACAGATCTATGGCTACACCTTC. This sequence encodes CTWSRGGQIYGYTF.

This chain joins TRBV5-5 and TRBJ2-5, with D possibly TRBD1 on 7 matching bases. The germline V and J ends were trimmed by 3 bases and 4 bases, with 13 bases remaining between them. Per the germline V gene, CDR1 is SGHKS and CDR2 is YYEKEE (reference sequence). The CDR3 loop spans 14 amino acids. DNA of the CDR3: TGTGCCAGCAGCTCGACAGGGACTCGAGAGACCCAGTACTTC. Residues: CASSSTGTRETQYF.

This chain connects TRBV7-9 to TRBJ2-7; 11 positions match TRBD2. Unmatched junction bases numbered 13, after V lost 5 bases and J lost 7 bases. CDR1 and CDR2 (germline): SEHNR, FQNEAQ (reference sequence). The CDR3 is 16 residues long. CDR3 protein: CASSPLASGRLTEQYF. CDR3 DNA sequence: TGTGCCAGCAGCCCTCTCGCTAGCGGGAGGCTTACAGAGCAGTACTTC.

In this sample, this clone turned up once. This chain's CDR3 is CASRPSLYNEQFF. CDR3 DNA sequence: TGTGCCAGCAGACCTAGCCTCTACAATGAGCAGTTCTTC. The chain couples TRBV7-9 to TRBJ2-1; D is possibly TRBD2 (5 bases). Germline V lookup: CDR1 SEHNR, CDR2 FQNEAQ (reference sequence). V shed 6 bases and J shed 3 bases, with 9 bases lying between them. CDR3 length: 13 amino acids.